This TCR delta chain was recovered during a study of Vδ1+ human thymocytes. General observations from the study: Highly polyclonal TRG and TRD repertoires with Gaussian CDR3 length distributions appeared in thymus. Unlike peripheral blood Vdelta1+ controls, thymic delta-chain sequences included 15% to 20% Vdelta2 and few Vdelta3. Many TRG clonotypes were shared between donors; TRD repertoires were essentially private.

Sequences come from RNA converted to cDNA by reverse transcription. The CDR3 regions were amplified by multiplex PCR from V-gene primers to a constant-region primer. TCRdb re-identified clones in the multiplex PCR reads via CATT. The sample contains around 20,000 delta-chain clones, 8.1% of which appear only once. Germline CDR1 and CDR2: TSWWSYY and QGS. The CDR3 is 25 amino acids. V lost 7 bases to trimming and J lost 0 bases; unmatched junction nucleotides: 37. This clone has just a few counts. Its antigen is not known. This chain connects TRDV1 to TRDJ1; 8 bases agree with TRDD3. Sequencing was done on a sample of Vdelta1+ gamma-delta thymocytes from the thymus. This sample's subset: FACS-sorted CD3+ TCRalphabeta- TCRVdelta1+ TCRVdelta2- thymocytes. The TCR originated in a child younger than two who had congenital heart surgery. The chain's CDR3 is CALEPGGPHPILTGGDPPYTDKLIF. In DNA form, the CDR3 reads TGTGCTCTTGAGCCAGGGGGCCCACATCCTATCCTCACTGGGGGGGATCCTCCGTACACCGATAAACTCATCTTT.